This T cell receptor beta chain was retrieved from a study of T cell repertoires in cytomegalovirus infection. Study background: Matching HLA type and CMV infection were both indicated by public TCR beta signatures.

The CDR3 spans 15 residues. The V gene's germline CDR1 is MGHRA and CDR2 YSYEKL. V lost 0 bases to trimming and J lost 0 bases, with 8 bases between them. The table lists this clonotype with many counts. Its target is not known. From the reads, TCRdb called clonotypes with MiXCR, one entry per CDR3 protein. The sample holds 57,000 or so distinct CDR3 sequences, about a third seen once. Findings and caveats of the study: Cumulative frequency of public TCR beta families picked out carriers of CMV plus the relevant HLA. CMV-specific HLA-C-restricted TCR beta clonotypes dominated the ex vivo response.

This sequence was found in a human donor in good health (CMV status not recorded). Some clones in this sample may be carry-over from other donors' samples. The sample comprised PBMCs, sequenced either directly or after in vitro stimulation (not recorded which). The chain links TRBV4-1 to TRBJ1-1, with no clear D. CDR3 sequence reads: CASSQEAGMNTEAFF. The CDR3 DNA sequence: TGCGCCAGCAGCCAAGAGGCGGGGATGAACACTGAAGCTTTCTTT.